This T cell receptor beta chain derives from a study of blood T cells in healthy people across ages. Trimming left V 1 base short and J 5 bases short, with 9 bases between. The germline gives CDR1 SEHNR, CDR2 FQNEAQ (reference sequence). The CDR3 covers 14 residues. A second PCR, run for roughly 7 to 11 cycles, used a sample-barcoded 5' primer plus a J-beta primer mix. Any given sample supplied a minimum of 2.5 million CDR3-containing paired-end reads. Each CDR3 protein is one row after TCRdb ran MiXCR on the 5' RACE reads. The table has over a million distinct CDR3 sequences, 45% seen once; the top ten hold about 20%. Findings and caveats of the study: For the donors, CMV status was unknown and possibly confounded expanded clonotype changes. Donors of long life had a larger count of naive CD4+ cells and greater diversity than aged donors.

This clonotype has only a few counts. Its antigen is not identified. The sequencing input was blood. The chain uses TRBV7-9 and TRBJ2-1; D not resolved. The sequence was obtained from an older woman in good health. CDR3 DNA: TGTGCCAGCAGCTTAGTAGTAGGGAACAATGAGCAGTTCTTC. Its protein product is CASSLVVGNNEQFF.